These T cell receptor beta chains were read from a single sample in a study of PD-L1 blockade in urothelial cancer. Here immunoSEQ multiplex PCR was the method, and the copy in TCRdb shows in-frame clones only, minus some. Of around 110,000 clones in the sample, about 89% were seen once. The sequencing used PBMCs, collected around atezolizumab (anti-PD-L1) treatment. The receptors here all came from a man in his sixties with urothelial cancer. Each CDR3 is given with its conserved first and last residue. The order of the fields is J gene, V gene, CDR3 protein.

J gene: TRBJ1-5
V gene: TRBV28
CDR3 protein: CASSPGGYSNQPQHF

J gene: TRBJ2-7
V gene: TRBV5-4
CDR3 protein: CASSLGASGFEQYF

J gene: TRBJ1-3
V gene: TRBV19
CDR3 protein: CASSAEDRAGNTIYF

J gene: TRBJ2-1
V gene: TRBV29-1
CDR3 protein: CSVGGGLAGGAQYNEQFF

J gene: TRBJ2-7
V gene: TRBV9
CDR3 protein: CASSVDEGDEQYF

J gene: TRBJ2-5
V gene: TRBV6-6
CDR3 protein: CASQKAREARQETQYF

J gene: TRBJ1-4
V gene: TRBV19
CDR3 protein: CASSIGQTNEKLFF

J gene: TRBJ2-3
V gene: TRBV23-1
CDR3 protein: CASSQLGLAGLTDTQYF

J gene: TRBJ1-1
V gene: TRBV6-5
CDR3 protein: CASSNPQGNTEAFF

J gene: TRBJ1-2
V gene: TRBV2
CDR3 protein: CASSEDLLFGYTF

J gene: TRBJ2-1
V gene: TRBV7-9
CDR3 protein: CASSDNRGIVYNEQFF

J gene: TRBJ2-2
V gene: TRBV18
CDR3 protein: CASSPPSTGELFF

J gene: TRBJ1-6
V gene: TRBV5-4
CDR3 protein: CASSLWDRVQNSPLHF

J gene: TRBJ2-7
V gene: TRBV7-9
CDR3 protein: CASSPDIVGSSYEQYF

J gene: TRBJ2-1
V gene: TRBV4-1
CDR3 protein: CASSLNSGDSYNEQFF

J gene: TRBJ2-1
V gene: TRBV4-2
CDR3 protein: CASSHIRGANEQFF

J gene: TRBJ1-2
V gene: TRBV21-1
CDR3 protein: CASSMGTGGYGYTF

J gene: TRBJ2-6
V gene: TRBV4-1
CDR3 protein: CASSHQPGQGAGANVLTF

J gene: TRBJ2-1
V gene: TRBV28
CDR3 protein: CASSPTTSGRAGEQFF

J gene: TRBJ2-5
V gene: TRBV6-5
CDR3 protein: CASSGLTGGRETQYF

J gene: TRBJ1-3
V gene: TRBV6-5
CDR3 protein: CASTKGQSSGNTIYF

J gene: TRBJ1-5
V gene: TRBV19
CDR3 protein: CASSTQTGWPQHF

J gene: TRBJ2-7
V gene: TRBV7-2
CDR3 protein: CASSLDFYEQYF

J gene: TRBJ2-4
V gene: TRBV6-1
CDR3 protein: CATGRGYGANIQYF

J gene: TRBJ1-2
V gene: TRBV7-2
CDR3 protein: CASSSTTGTGRGYTF

J gene: TRBJ2-1
V gene: TRBV7-9
CDR3 protein: CASSLGGTRWDVQFF

J gene: TRBJ1-4
V gene: TRBV7-2
CDR3 protein: CASSLAVQGEGKLFF

J gene: TRBJ2-1
V gene: TRBV5-1
CDR3 protein: CASSIAPGEQFF

J gene: TRBJ2-5
V gene: TRBV27
CDR3 protein: CASSLGLAGGETQYF

J gene: TRBJ2-7
V gene: TRBV5-4
CDR3 protein: CASSLSGGAVYEQYF

J gene: TRBJ1-1
V gene: TRBV5-4
CDR3 protein: CASSTGTDRVTEAFF

J gene: TRBJ2-1
V gene: TRBV6-5
CDR3 protein: CASSYVGQGKGNEQFF

J gene: TRBJ2-7
V gene: TRBV19
CDR3 protein: CASSPGQSYEQYF

J gene: TRBJ2-7
V gene: TRBV11-2
CDR3 protein: CASSGRQGNTYYEQYF